The 8 T cell receptor beta chains listed next were all sequenced from one sample in a study of neurological immune-mediated disorders (dated by TCRdb to the late 2010s). Libraries came from 5' RACE. Sequencing relied on an Illumina HiSeq 2500. TCRdb redid the processing of the public reads, applying fastp at Q25 and MiXCR, and retained in-frame beta chains. One record per CDR3 amino acid sequence lists the most common genes and DNA. This sample gives around 35,000 distinct CDR3 sequences in total; about 1.6% of them show up just once. Jointly, the top ten make up about a tenth of the sample. Sequencing input: PBMCs. Receptors were obtained from a woman aged 25-40 years with multiple sclerosis.

At least ten counts were recorded for this clonotype. The rearrangement joins TRBV7-2 to TRBJ1-3; D is undetermined. The CDR3 length is 13 residues. Germline assignment: CDR1 SGHTA and CDR2 FQGNSA. Trimming took off 5 bases at V and 0 bases at J, with 5 bases between the two ends. The CDR3 loop reads CASSPSSGNTIYF. CDR3 DNA: TGTGCCAGCAGCCCATCCTCTGGAAACACCATATATTTT.

This clonotype was recorded at least ten times. The rearrangement uses TRBV5-1 and TRBJ2-7; 9 bases align to TRBD2. Losses at the gene ends were 8 bases for V and 4 bases for J; bases not matched to a gene: 7. CDR1 is SGHRS, CDR2 YFSETQ, per germline. CDR3 size: 13 residues. CDR3 loop: CASKTSGLYEQYF. The CDR3 DNA is TGCGCCAGTAAGACTAGCGGATTATACGAGCAGTACTTC.

This clonotype was seen many times. The chain links TRBV18 to TRBJ2-5; the D gene is possibly TRBD1 (5 bases). The germline V gene has CDR1 KGHSH and CDR2 LQKENI. CDR3 length equals 15 residues. With 2 bases removed from V and 2 bases from J, the gap between germline ends came to 12 bases. This CDR3 is CASSPADSRQETQYF. CDR3 in DNA: TGTGCCAGCTCACCAGCCGACAGCAGACAAGAGACCCAGTACTTC.

This clonotype is medium-sized in the sample. The gene calls are TRBV12-3 or TRBV12-4 and TRBJ2-5; D unresolved. V dropped 5 bases and J dropped 0 bases, with 13 bases sitting between them. CDR3 length: 15 residues. The CDR3 DNA sequence: TGTGCCAGCAGTCCCCGTGGGTTCGACCAAGAGACCCAGTACTTC. This codes for CASSPRGFDQETQYF.

This clonotype was seen repeatedly, ten times or more. The rearrangement links TRBV20-1 to TRBJ1-1, with D possibly TRBD1 on 5 matching bases. V lost 5 bases and J lost 0, with 10 bases in between. Germline assignment: CDR1 DFQATT and CDR2 SNEGSKA (reference sequence). CDR3 length equals 13 residues. In DNA form, the CDR3 reads TGCAGTGCTTCAAGGACATTGAACACTGAAGCTTTCTTT. Its protein product is CSASRTLNTEAFF.

The chain carries TRBV5-1 and TRBJ1-6; D gene unclear. Trimming took 2 bases from V and 0 from J, leaving 6 bases between them. The CDR3 totals 15 residues. Germline V gene data show CDR1 as SGHRS and CDR2 as YFSETQ. CDR3 amino acids: CASSFGVSYNSPLHF. CDR3 sequence (DNA): TGCGCCAGCAGCTTTGGGGTCTCCTATAATTCACCCCTCCACTTT.

This clonotype came up many times. The chain is built from TRBV6-6 and TRBJ2-1; D is uncertain. The length of the CDR3 is 11 residues. The ends were cut back, 2 bases at V and 9 bases at J, with 5 bases in the middle. CDR1 and CDR2 (germline): MNHNY, SVGAGI (reference sequence). The CDR3 spells CASSYRSEQFF. CDR3 bases: TGTGCCAGCAGTTACCGGAGTGAGCAGTTCTTC.

This clonotype was seen many times. The CDR3 spells CSADEGSTNEKLFF. CDR3 coding DNA: TGCAGTGCAGATGAAGGATCAACTAATGAAAAACTGTTTTTT. The chain joins TRBV20-1 to TRBJ1-4; D gene uncertain. V was shortened by 6 bases and J by 0 bases, with 11 bases between the two germline ends. Germline loops: CDR1 DFQATT, CDR2 SNEGSKA (reference sequence). CDR3 length: 14 residues.